A single sample is the source of the 20 T cell receptor beta chains below, sequenced in a study of blood T cell repertoires in COVID-19. The data were produced by immunoSEQ multiplex PCR, yet TCRdb's version contains in-frame clones alone and is incomplete. The sample lists 150,000 to 200,000 clones, around 90% occurring once. Sequencing was performed on peripheral blood. The receptors derive from a man in his forties with acute or convalescent COVID-19.

This sequence joins TRBV29-1 and TRBJ2-2; D is possibly TRBD1 (5 bases). Germline-derived CDR1 and CDR2 are SQVTM and ANQGSEA. The V end was cut by 4 bases, the J end by 0 bases, with 15 bases between. CDR3 length equals 16 residues. The CDR3 sequence: CSVGRADTSNTGELFF. CDR3 coding DNA: TGCAGCGTTGGAAGGGCGGACACCTCGAACACCGGGGAGCTGTTTTTT.

This CDR3 reads CASSLEEGRTEAFF. The CDR3 DNA follows: TGCGCCAGCAGCTTGGAGGAGGGGCGAACTGAAGCTTTCTTT. The chain recombines TRBV5-1 with TRBJ1-1, with a weak D call TRBD1 (5 bases). The V end lost 0 bases, the J end lost 5 bases, and 11 bases lay between the germline ends. Per the germline V gene, CDR1 is SGHRS and CDR2 is YFSETQ. This CDR3 comprises 14 residues. Combining the CDR3 with reference TRBV5-1 and TRBJ1-1 gives the whole variable domain KAGVTQTPRYLIKTRGQQVTLSCSPISGHRSVSWYQQTPGQGLQFLFEYFSETQRNKGNFPGRFSGRQFSNSRSEMNVSTLELGDSALYLCASSLEEGRTEAFFGQGTRLTVV.

V usage is TRBV10-1 and J usage is TRBJ2-3, with D maybe TRBD2 (6 bases). This CDR3 has 17 residues. From germline, CDR1 is WNHNN and CDR2 SYGVQD (reference sequence). Trimming removed 2 bases from V and 1 base from J, with 16 bases in between. The CDR3 region has the DNA TGCGCCAGCAGTGAGGGAGTCGGAGGGTACGGCACAGATACGCAGTATTTT. Translating gives CASSEGVGGYGTDTQYF.

This chain connects TRBV7-9 to TRBJ2-7, with 8 bases aligning to TRBD1. Germline V lookup: CDR1 SEHNR, CDR2 FQNEAQ (reference sequence). The V gene end was trimmed by 5 bases and the J gene end by 0 bases; junction bases not matched to a gene: 6. The CDR3 consists of 15 residues. The CDR3 region has the DNA TGTGCCAGCAGCCCCAGACAGGGGAGCTCCTACGAGCAGTACTTC. The encoded protein is CASSPRQGSSYEQYF.

The V gene is TRBV5-1, the J gene TRBJ2-3; no clear D. Deletions cut 4 bases from V and 4 bases from J, with 16 bases between. Germline V gene lookup returns CDR1 SGHRS and CDR2 YFSETQ. The CDR3 is made up of 15 amino acids. The CDR3 coding sequence is TGCGCCAGCAGCGGCGGCATTTTGAACCCAGATACGCAGTATTTT. This gives the protein CASSGGILNPDTQYF. Full variable domain (missing parts from reference TRBV5-1 and TRBJ2-3): KAGVTQTPRYLIKTRGQQVTLSCSPISGHRSVSWYQQTPGQGLQFLFEYFSETQRNKGNFPGRFSGRQFSNSRSEMNVSTLELGDSALYLCASSGGILNPDTQYFGPGTRLTVL.

This clone was seen only once. This rearrangement joins TRBV5-1 to TRBJ2-6, with no clear D. Deletions cut 3 bases from V and 1 base from J, with 8 bases between. The germline gives CDR1 SGHRS, CDR2 YFSETQ. The CDR3 runs 15 residues. The CDR3 DNA is TGCGCCAGCAGCTCCTCAGGATCTGGGGCCAACGTCCTGACTTTC. This sequence encodes CASSSSGSGANVLTF.

The rearrangement links TRBV9 to TRBJ2-2; D is perhaps TRBD2 (5 bases). The CDR3 covers 15 residues. V lost 3 bases and J lost 7, with 16 bases in between. CDR1 is SGDLS, CDR2 YYNGEE, per germline. CDR3 bases: TGTGCCAGCAGCGCTATCGGGCTAGCTGTCGGGGAGCTGTTTTTT. It yields the protein CASSAIGLAVGELFF.

The chain is built from TRBV7-6 and TRBJ2-7, with 7 bases identical to TRBD1. J gave up 3 bases and V 1 base, and 6 bases lay outside the gene matches. The V gene's germline CDR1 is SGHVS and CDR2 FNYEAQ. The CDR3 loop spans 15 amino acids. CDR3 coding DNA: TGTGCCAGCAGCTTAGGGCAGGGGGACCACTACGAGCAGTACTTC. Protein product: CASSLGQGDHYEQYF.

J is TRBJ1-2 and V is TRBV25-1, with TRBD1 matching 9 bases. The junction had 6 bases not matched to a gene; V was cut back by 4 bases and J by 3 bases. Per the germline V gene, CDR1 is MGHDK and CDR2 is SYGVNS. The CDR3 totals 15 residues. CDR3 protein: CASSANRGLDYGYTF. The CDR3 DNA reads as TGTGCCAGCAGTGCGAACAGGGGGCTAGACTATGGCTACACCTTC.

V and J are TRBV19 and TRBJ2-3; TRBD2 matches 8 bases. V lost 1 base and J lost 2; bases outside the gene matches: 2. CDR1 LNHDA and CDR2 SQIVND come from the germline V gene (reference sequence). The CDR3 extends over 15 amino acids. The CDR3 protein is CASSIAGGPTDTQYF. In DNA, the CDR3 is TGTGCCAGTAGTATAGCGGGGGGGCCCACAGATACGCAGTATTTT. Combining the CDR3 with reference TRBV19 and TRBJ2-3 gives the whole variable domain DGGITQSPKYLFRKEGQNVTLSCEQNLNHDAMYWYRQDPGQGLRLIYYSQIVNDFQKGDIAEGYSVSREKKESFPLTVTSAQKNPTAFYLCASSIAGGPTDTQYFGPGTRLTVL.

The V gene is TRBV18, the J gene TRBJ2-5; possible D gene TRBD1, 5 bases. Per germline, CDR1 KGHSH and CDR2 LQKENI. The length of the CDR3 is 13 residues. V lost 0 bases and J 4 bases, leaving 6 bases between the germline ends. This CDR3 is CASSPPGAETQYF. DNA of the CDR3: TGTGCCAGCTCACCACCAGGGGCAGAGACCCAGTACTTC.

The chain is built from TRBV5-1 and TRBJ1-1, with a possible D match to TRBD1 (5 bases). The CDR3 contains 14 residues. Looked up from germline, CDR1 is SGHRS and CDR2 is YFSETQ. Between the trimmed V and J ends, which lost 4 bases and 2 bases, there was a span of 12 bases. The CDR3 loop reads CASSSAQGNTEAFF. The CDR3 DNA sequence: TGCGCCAGCAGCAGCGCCCAGGGTAACACTGAAGCTTTCTTT.

The chain has TRBV30 and TRBJ2-7; 7 bases agree with TRBD2. With 8 bases clipped from V and 0 bases from J, the junction kept 13 bases outside the gene matches. From germline, CDR1 is GTSNPN and CDR2 SVGIG (reference sequence). The CDR3 has 15 residues. CDR3 loop: CAGREELGSSYEQYF. The DNA for the CDR3 is TGTGCCGGCCGGGAGGAACTGGGGAGCTCCTACGAGCAGTACTTC. The entire variable domain, with the rest obtained from reference TRBV30 and TRBJ2-7, is as follows: SQTIHQWPATLVQPVGSPLSLECTVEGTSNPNLYWYRQAAGRGLQLLFYSVGIGQISSEVPQNLSASRPQDRQFILSSKKLLLSDSGFYLCAGREELGSSYEQYFGPGTRLTVT.

The chain couples TRBV9 to TRBJ2-1; TRBD2 matches 9 bases. V dropped 0 bases and J dropped 10; count of bases not matched to a gene: 11. The CDR3 consists of 16 residues. Germline CDR1 is SGDLS and CDR2 is YYNGEE. The CDR3 DNA follows: TGTGCCAGCAGCGTAGGGCTCTTAGCGGGGGACGAGGAGCAGTTCTTC. Amino acid sequence: CASSVGLLAGDEEQFF.

The chain uses TRBV10-3 and TRBJ2-3; 7 nucleotides align to TRBD2. The J segment lost 0 bases and the V segment lost 6 bases, leaving 12 bases of the junction unmatched. This CDR3 has 17 amino acids. The germline V gene has CDR1 ENHRY and CDR2 SYGVKD. The CDR3 here is CAIRIEGLAESTDTQYF. CDR3 DNA sequence: TGTGCCATCAGAATCGAAGGGCTAGCGGAAAGCACAGATACGCAGTATTTT.

The J gene is TRBJ1-6, the V gene TRBV12-3 or TRBV12-4; maybe TRBD1 (5 bases). The CDR3 loop spans 12 amino acids. CDR3 loop: CVLGENSSPLHF. The CDR3 DNA sequence: TGTGTTCTAGGGGAAAATAGTTCACCCCTCCACTTT.

This clone was recorded only once. The CDR3 nucleotides are TGTGCCATCAGTGAAGGGGGTTCCACTGAAGCTTTCTTT. It translates to CAISEGGSTEAFF. This chain links TRBV10-3 with TRBJ1-1, with a weak D call TRBD1 (6 bases). This CDR3 comprises 13 residues. The V end was cut by 3 bases, the J end by 4 bases, with 9 bases between. The germline gives CDR1 ENHRY, CDR2 SYGVKD.

The rearrangement links TRBV5-4 to TRBJ1-1; 8 bases map to TRBD1. The CDR3 spans 15 residues. V gave up 0 bases and J gave up 5 bases; unmatched junction bases: 6. Germline CDR1 reads SGHNT; CDR2 reads YYREEE (reference sequence). The CDR3 is CASSLAGGGWTEAFF. The CDR3 DNA reads TGTGCCAGCAGCTTGGCAGGGGGCGGTTGGACTGAAGCTTTCTTT.

The CDR3 spells CASRTQGAWNEQYF. The CDR3 DNA reads as TGTGCCAGCAGAACACAGGGGGCATGGAACGAGCAGTACTTC. This chain links TRBV5-6 with TRBJ2-7, with 9 bases matching TRBD1. This CDR3 contains 14 residues. Losses at the gene ends were 5 bases for V and 5 bases for J; bases not matched to a gene: 8. CDR1 is SGHDT and CDR2 is YYEEEE in the germline V gene. Using reference TRBV5-6 and TRBJ2-7 for the parts outside the CDR3, the full variable domain is DAGVTQSPTHLIKTRGQQVTLRCSPKSGHDTVSWYQQALGQGPQFIFQYYEEEERQRGNFPDRFSGHQFPNYSSELNVNALLLGDSALYLCASRTQGAWNEQYFGPGTRLTVT.

This clone is a singleton in its sample. The chain links TRBV27 to TRBJ1-4; TRBD1 aligns across 9 bases. The germline gives CDR1 MNHEY, CDR2 SMNVEV (reference sequence). The CDR3 runs 12 residues. With 6 bases clipped from V and 15 bases from J, the junction kept 8 bases outside the gene matches. CDR3 coding DNA: TGTGCCAGCAGCCCCTCCGGACAGGGGTTGTTTTTT. Amino acids: CASSPSGQGLFF.